The 27 T cell receptor beta chains listed next were all sequenced from one sample in a study of blood T cell repertoires in COVID-19. The data were produced by immunoSEQ multiplex PCR, yet TCRdb's version contains in-frame clones alone and is incomplete. The data hold around 130,000 clones, with roughly three quarters observed a single time. Sequenced sample: peripheral blood. The source is a human donor in a cohort sampled during active COVID-19.

This clone came up a few times. The rearrangement links TRBV6-5 to TRBJ2-7; D is possibly TRBD1 (6 bases). Trimming stripped 0 bases from V and 3 bases from J, with 15 bases between. The CDR3 loop spans 16 amino acids. CDR1 and CDR2 from the germline V gene are MNHEY and SVGAGI. The CDR3 region is CASSYSPTGLDYEQYF. Here the CDR3 DNA reads TGTGCCAGCAGTTACTCCCCGACAGGCTTAGACTACGAGCAGTACTTC.

The chain carries TRBV7-9 and TRBJ1-4; no definite D call. Germline V gene data show CDR1 as SEHNR and CDR2 as FQNEAQ (reference sequence). V was shortened by 4 bases and J by 3 bases, with 12 bases between the two germline ends. The CDR3 loop spans 15 amino acids. CDR3 coding DNA: TGTGCCAGCAGCTCCGGTCGGGATCCTAATGAAAAACTGTTTTTT. Its protein is CASSSGRDPNEKLFF.

The chain employs TRBV28 and TRBJ1-4; D is undetermined. The germline V gene has CDR1 MDHEN and CDR2 SYDVKM. CDR3 length: 16 amino acids. The ends were cut back, 2 bases at V and 3 bases at J, with 13 bases in the middle. The CDR3 DNA follows: TGTGCCAGCAGTTTAATGAGGGTGAAGGCTAATGAAAAACTGTTTTTT. Translating gives CASSLMRVKANEKLFF.

This chain uses TRBV29-1 with TRBJ2-1; TRBD2 matches 8 bases. The V gene's germline CDR1 is SQVTM and CDR2 ANQGSEA. The CDR3 totals 15 residues. V lost 3 bases, J lost 2 bases, and 6 bases stayed unmatched. The CDR3, as DNA: TGCAGCGTTGAGTACGTCGGGGGGGCCTACAATGAGCAGTTCTTC. Amino acid sequence: CSVEYVGGAYNEQFF.

The chain has TRBV19 and TRBJ1-2, with 9 nucleotides matching TRBD1. The CDR3 extends over 18 amino acids. With 3 bases clipped from V and 5 bases from J, the junction kept 16 bases outside the gene matches. Germline CDR1 LNHDA, CDR2 SQIVND (reference sequence). CDR3 sequence: CASSMRPKAGTGMYGYTF. DNA of the CDR3: TGTGCCAGTAGTATGAGACCTAAAGCCGGGACAGGGATGTATGGCTACACCTTC.

The chain uses TRBV7-6 and TRBJ2-7; 9 bases map to TRBD1. This CDR3 has 15 residues. After removal of 5 bases from V and 5 bases from J, the junction contained 10 bases not matched to a gene. Germline V lookup: CDR1 SGHVS, CDR2 FNYEAQ. The CDR3 DNA is TGTGCCAGCAGCCAAACCGGGACAGGGACGAACGAGCAGTACTTC. It encodes CASSQTGTGTNEQYF.

Written as DNA, the CDR3 is TGTGCCAGCAGCCCCGACAGACACCTTCGTAGCAATCAGCCCCAGCATTTT. Protein sequence: CASSPDRHLRSNQPQHF. The gene calls are TRBV7-8 and TRBJ1-5, with D perhaps matching TRBD1 (5 bases). Trimming cost V 5 bases and J 0 bases, with 17 bases left between them. The germline CDR1 and CDR2 sequences are SGHVS and FQNEAQ. The CDR3 is 17 amino acids.

V usage is TRBV5-4 and J usage is TRBJ2-3; 8 nucleotides line up with TRBD2. Looked up from germline, CDR1 is SGHNT and CDR2 is YYREEE (reference sequence). The CDR3 is made up of 15 amino acids. V lost 4 bases to trimming and J lost 0 bases; unmatched junction nucleotides: 4. The CDR3 DNA sequence: TGTGCCAGCAGCACCGGGGGGGCTAGCACAGATACGCAGTATTTT. Residues: CASSTGGASTDTQYF. Full variable domain (outside the CDR3, taken from reference TRBV5-4 and TRBJ2-3): ETGVTQSPTHLIKTRGQQVTLRCSSQSGHNTVSWYQQALGQGPQFIFQYYREEENGRGNFPPRFSGLQFPNYSSELNVNALELDDSALYLCASSTGGASTDTQYFGPGTRLTVL.

V gene TRBV28 combines with J gene TRBJ1-1; 9 bases fit TRBD1. The germline gives CDR1 MDHEN, CDR2 SYDVKM. Unmatched junction bases numbered 3, after V lost 4 bases and J lost 6 bases. This CDR3 spans 13 amino acids. The CDR3 here is CASSYGTGPEAFF. Written as DNA, the CDR3 is TGTGCCAGCAGTTACGGGACAGGGCCTGAAGCTTTCTTT.

This sequence joins TRBV6-5 and TRBJ2-7; a weak D match, TRBD1 (5 bases). The length of the CDR3 is 14 residues. V lost 0 bases and J 3 bases, leaving 9 bases between the germline ends. CDR1 is MNHEY and CDR2 is SVGAGI in the germline V gene. The CDR3 sequence is CASSYSPGNYEQYF. Written as DNA, the CDR3 is TGTGCCAGCAGTTACTCCCCAGGGAACTACGAGCAGTACTTC.

CDR3 in DNA: TGTGCCAGCAGCCGGACAATCTGGGGCGAGCAGTACTTC. It translates to CASSRTIWGEQYF. This sequence joins TRBV11-3 and TRBJ2-7; D is possibly TRBD1 (5 bases). This CDR3 has 13 residues. Per germline, CDR1 SGHNT and CDR2 YENEEA. The germline V and J ends were trimmed by 5 bases and 6 bases, with 14 bases remaining between them.

V usage is TRBV29-1 and J usage is TRBJ2-3, with TRBD2 matching over 8 bases. With V trimmed by 4 bases and J by 1 base, 7 bases remained unmatched. Germline CDR1 SQVTM, CDR2 ANQGSEA. The CDR3 consists of 15 residues. The DNA of the CDR3 is TGCAGCGTTGCGGGGGGGATTGTGGGCACAGATACGCAGTATTTT. Protein sequence: CSVAGGIVGTDTQYF.

The chain combines TRBV6-5 with TRBJ1-1, with 9 bases identical to TRBD1. Germline V gene data show CDR1 as MNHEY and CDR2 as SVGAGI. V lost 2 bases, J lost 4 bases, and 5 bases stayed unmatched. This CDR3 is built from 15 residues. CDR3 protein: CASSYGGQGVTEAFF. For the CDR3, the DNA is TGTGCCAGCAGTTACGGGGGACAGGGAGTCACTGAAGCTTTCTTT.

The genes are TRBV6-5 and TRBJ2-7; 11 bases are a match to TRBD1. Looked up from germline, CDR1 is MNHEY and CDR2 is SVGAGI. V lost 3 bases, J lost 5 bases, and 9 bases stayed unmatched. CDR3 length: 16 amino acids. CDR3 protein: CASSYRRDRGSHEQYF. DNA for the CDR3: TGTGCCAGCAGTTATCGACGGGACAGGGGGTCCCACGAGCAGTACTTC.

V is TRBV28 and J is TRBJ2-7; unclear D gene. The CDR3 loop spans 14 amino acids. V was clipped by 8 bases and J by 2 bases, with 16 bases between them. Germline CDR1 and CDR2: MDHEN and SYDVKM. The CDR3 DNA sequence: TGTGCCAGCTCCCCCCGTGACTGGGCCTACGAGCAGTACTTC. This codes for CASSPRDWAYEQYF.

This clone was observed a few times. The rearrangement links TRBV2 to TRBJ1-5; D not resolved. The V end lost 4 bases, the J end lost 7 bases, and 17 bases lay between the germline ends. CDR1 is SNHLY, CDR2 FYNNEI, per germline. CDR3 length equals 15 residues. CDR3 residues: CASSATRLGQQPQHF. As DNA, the CDR3 is TGTGCCAGCAGTGCAACCAGACTAGGGCAACAGCCCCAGCATTTT.

The chain uses TRBV11-2 and TRBJ1-1, with unresolved D. This CDR3 is 14 amino acids long. The germline V and J ends were trimmed by 0 bases and 3 bases, with 8 bases remaining between them. Germline assignment: CDR1 SGHAT and CDR2 FQNNGV. This chain's CDR3 is CASSLDGEYTEAFF. CDR3 DNA: TGTGCCAGCAGCTTAGACGGGGAGTACACTGAAGCTTTCTTT.

V gene TRBV6-6 combines with J gene TRBJ1-5; a possible D gene is TRBD1 (5 bases). CDR3 length: 13 residues. Germline V gene data show CDR1 as MNHNY and CDR2 as SVGAGI (reference sequence). V was cut by 4 bases and J by 1 base, with 5 bases left in between. DNA for the CDR3: TGTGCCAGCAGTTCAGGGAGCAATCAGCCCCAGCATTTT. The encoded protein is CASSSGSNQPQHF.

V usage is TRBV18 and J usage is TRBJ2-7, with TRBD1 as a possible D gene (5 bases). The CDR3 length is 12 residues. Germline CDR1 and CDR2: KGHSH and LQKENI. V was trimmed by 6 bases and J by 1 base, leaving 7 bases between them. The CDR3 DNA is TGTGCCAGCTCTAGGGGTTCCTACGAGCAGTACTTC. Amino acid sequence: CASSRGSYEQYF.

The chain joins TRBV27 to TRBJ1-5; 12 bases fit TRBD1. The CDR3 is 15 amino acids. With V trimmed by 5 bases and J by 6 bases, 5 bases remained unmatched. Germline V lookup: CDR1 MNHEY, CDR2 SMNVEV (reference sequence). This chain's CDR3 is CASSQGQGAGQPQHF. CDR3 in DNA: TGTGCCAGCAGTCAGGGACAGGGGGCCGGTCAGCCCCAGCATTTT.

The rearrangement uses TRBV6-2 or TRBV6-3 and TRBJ2-7; maybe TRBD2 (6 bases). This CDR3 spans 14 amino acids. Germline V gene data show CDR1 as MNHEY and CDR2 as SVGEGT. Trimming took 5 bases from V and 1 from J, leaving 12 bases between them. The CDR3 loop is CASSPNGGSYEQYF. CDR3 bases: TGTGCCAGCAGTCCAAACGGGGGTTCCTACGAGCAGTACTTC.

This clone was recorded a few times. The chain recombines TRBV7-6 with TRBJ1-1; 8 nucleotides align to TRBD1. Germline V lookup: CDR1 SGHVS, CDR2 FNYEAQ. The CDR3 has 14 residues. Trimming took 5 bases from V and 3 from J; bases not matched to a gene: 5. The CDR3 coding sequence is TGTGCCAGCAGCCCTATACAGGGGGACACTGAAGCTTTCTTT. Its protein is CASSPIQGDTEAFF.

The sample holds a few counts of this clone. This sequence joins TRBV19 and TRBJ1-2, with 9 bases fitting TRBD1. The V gene's germline CDR1 is LNHDA and CDR2 SQIVND (reference sequence). V gave up 6 bases and J gave up 8 bases; unmatched junction bases: 10. CDR3 size: 14 residues. CDR3 protein: CASSSGTGRRGYTF. CDR3 sequence (DNA): TGTGCCAGTAGCTCCGGGACAGGGCGGAGAGGCTACACCTTC.

This chain uses TRBV6-2 or TRBV6-3 with TRBJ2-7; 10 nucleotides match TRBD2. Germline V gene lookup returns CDR1 MNHEY and CDR2 SVGEGT. The CDR3 spans 17 residues. V trimming: 5 bases; J trimming: 2 bases; junction bases outside the gene matches: 12. The CDR3 reads CASSPSGTSAPPYEQYF. DNA for the CDR3: TGTGCCAGCAGTCCCTCCGGGACTAGCGCCCCCCCCTACGAGCAGTACTTC.

The chain recombines TRBV10-2 with TRBJ1-1; TRBD1 aligns across 7 bases. CDR1 WSHSY and CDR2 SAAADI come from the germline V gene. Unmatched junction bases numbered 7, after V lost 3 bases and J lost 6 bases. The CDR3 extends over 14 amino acids. The CDR3 bases are TGCGCCAGCAGTGACCTACAGGGGCTCCCTGAAGCTTTCTTT. Translated, it gives CASSDLQGLPEAFF.

The rearrangement uses TRBV13 and TRBJ2-7; 10 bases line up with TRBD1. V was clipped by 1 base and J by 3 bases; unmatched bases: 6. The CDR3 contains 16 residues. Germline V gene data show CDR1 as PRHDT and CDR2 as FYEKMQ (reference sequence). The CDR3 DNA follows: TGTGCCAGCAGCTTAGACGGGACAGGGGTGGGCTACGAGCAGTACTTC. This translates into CASSLDGTGVGYEQYF.

This clone occurred a few times. This chain joins TRBV19 and TRBJ2-1; a possible D gene is TRBD2 (6 bases). The length of the CDR3 is 14 residues. Germline CDR1 LNHDA, CDR2 SQIVND (reference sequence). Trimming shortened V by 3 bases and J by 7 bases, and 13 bases separated the two germline ends. Here the CDR3 reads CASSMGFGGNEQFF. The CDR3 DNA reads as TGTGCCAGTAGTATGGGCTTCGGAGGGAATGAGCAGTTCTTC.